These T cell receptor beta chains were read from a single sample in a study of early T cells in non-severe SARS-CoV-2 infection. Each CDR3 protein is one row after TCRdb ran MiXCR on the 5' RACE reads. The sample carries 25,000 or so distinct CDR3 sequences, about 3% recorded once. What was sequenced was whole blood. The origin of the receptors is an adult who was a healthcare worker with PCR-confirmed SARS-CoV-2 infection or an uninfected control (not recorded which). Both conserved end residues are part of each CDR3. Fields, in order: D gene, J gene, V gene, clone size, CDR3 protein, CDR3 DNA. D genes are given only for firm matches. Clone size is not always given. Where it is, it says once, few, many or a class for expanded clones.

>TRBD1|TRBJ1-2|TRBV9|.
CASSVATVPITDRGLDGYTF
TGTGCCAGCAGCGTAGCTACCGTTCCGATCACGGACAGGGGGCTTGATGGCTACACCTTC
>TRBD1|TRBJ1-2|TRBV20-1|many
CSARDPGTANYGYTF
TGCAGTGCTAGAGATCCCGGGACAGCTAACTATGGCTACACCTTC
>.|TRBJ2-6|TRBV29-1|many
CSVLDISSGANVLTF
TGCAGCGTCTTGGACATAAGCTCTGGGGCCAACGTCCTGACTTTC
>TRBD1|TRBJ1-3|TRBV6-2/TRBV6-3|few
CASSYHRGAGNTIYF
TGTGCCAGCAGTTACCACAGGGGCGCTGGAAACACCATATATTTT
>TRBD1|TRBJ1-5|TRBV19|many
CASSIGQGSNQPQHF
TGTGCCAGTAGTATCGGACAGGGGAGCAATCAGCCCCAGCATTTT
>.|TRBJ1-5|TRBV6-1|medium-sized
CASSSGTDGLYSNQPQHF
TGTGCCAGCAGTTCCGGGACGGACGGGCTTTATAGCAATCAGCCCCAGCATTTT
>.|TRBJ2-2|TRBV7-3|many
CASSLLRSTGELFF
TGTGCCAGCAGCTTACTACGCAGCACCGGGGAGCTGTTTTTT
>TRBD1|TRBJ2-5|TRBV5-1|many
CASSFRGQGPETQYF
TGCGCCAGCAGCTTTCGGGGACAGGGACCAGAGACCCAGTACTTC
>.|TRBJ2-3|TRBV6-2/TRBV6-3|many
CAVRWAARDTQYF
TGTGCCGTGCGTTGGGCAGCGCGAGATACGCAGTATTTT
>.|TRBJ1-2|TRBV7-9|many
CASSPQLYGYTF
TGTGCCAGCAGCCCCCAGCTTTATGGCTACACCTTC
>TRBD1|TRBJ2-3|TRBV20-1|.
CSAGRQGSTDTQYF
TGCAGTGCTGGAAGACAGGGCAGCACAGATACGCAGTATTTT
>TRBD2|TRBJ2-3|TRBV4-1|many
CASSQYRSGGGTDTQYF
TGCGCCAGCAGCCAGTATCGTAGCGGGGGGGGCACAGATACGCAGTATTTT
>.|TRBJ2-4|TRBV12-3/TRBV12-4|many
CASSSTRGIQYF
TGTGCCAGCAGCTCCACACGGGGCATTCAGTACTTC
>TRBD1|TRBJ1-6|TRBV3-1|medium-sized
CASSRGQGHNSPLHF
TGTGCCAGCAGCCGGGGACAGGGGCATAATTCACCCCTCCACTTT
>.|TRBJ1-1|TRBV6-1|many
CASSESAKSEAFF
TGTGCCAGCAGTGAATCGGCAAAATCCGAAGCTTTCTTT
>.|TRBJ1-1|TRBV28|medium-sized
CASSSLTREAFF
TGTGCCAGCAGTTCGCTGACCCGTGAAGCTTTCTTT
>TRBD1|TRBJ1-5|TRBV24-1|many
CATSEDQGAGQPQHF
TGTGCCACCAGTGAGGATCAGGGGGCTGGTCAGCCCCAGCATTTT
>.|TRBJ2-3|TRBV18|many
CASSPPSLDTQYF
TGTGCCAGCTCACCACCTAGCTTGGATACGCAGTATTTT
>.|TRBJ2-3|TRBV29-1|many
CSVRAFKYSPSTDTQYF
TGCAGCGTTCGCGCCTTTAAATACAGTCCTAGCACAGATACGCAGTATTTT
>.|TRBJ2-2|TRBV12-3/TRBV12-4|many
CASTPSGGRNTGELFF
TGTGCCAGCACCCCGTCCGGGGGCCGGAACACCGGGGAGCTGTTTTTT
>TRBD1|TRBJ2-1|TRBV3-1|many
CASSRQGVAPLDEQFF
TGTGCCAGCAGCCGACAGGGTGTTGCTCCACTGGATGAGCAGTTCTTC
>.|TRBJ1-3|TRBV29-1|many
CSGEFSGNTIYF
TGCAGCGGGGAGTTCTCTGGAAACACCATATATTTT
>.|TRBJ1-6|TRBV12-3/TRBV12-4|many
CASSFLPQRNSPLHF
TGTGCCAGCAGTTTTCTGCCCCAGAGGAATTCACCCCTCCACTTT
>.|TRBJ2-3|TRBV6-2/TRBV6-3|.
CASSSTPLSTDTQYF
TGTGCCAGCAGTAGCACCCCGCTAAGCACAGATACGCAGTATTTT
>.|TRBJ1-6|TRBV7-8|many
CASSFNPLGNSPLHF
TGTGCCAGCAGCTTTAACCCTCTCGGGAATTCACCCCTCCACTTT
>.|TRBJ1-6|TRBV20-1|many
CSASYGGIPNSPLHF
TGCAGTGCTAGTTATGGGGGGATTCCAAATTCACCCCTCCACTTT